Listed below are T cell receptor beta chains from one sample, sequenced in a study of blood T cell repertoires in COVID-19. The method was immunoSEQ multiplex PCR; TCRdb's version includes in-frame clones alone and lacks a portion of them. Of a few hundred thousand clones listed, about 85% were seen once; the top ten hold 10% to 15%. Sequencing used peripheral blood. Receptors were obtained from a young woman who had recovered from COVID-19. The CDR3 runs from the conserved cysteine through the conserved F or W. A D gene is named only where the DNA matches it firmly. Only part of the rows carry a size: once, few, many, or a class if the clone is expanded.

.	TRBV6-6	TRBJ1-6	.	TGTGCCAGCAGTTTTGAGGGAGGAGATTCACCCCTCCACTTT	CASSFEGGDSPLHF
TRBD1	TRBV15	TRBJ1-1	.	TGTGCCACCATTTTGTGGGACAGGGGTCGGAACACTGAAGCTTTCTTT	CATILWDRGRNTEAFF
.	TRBV12-3/TRBV12-4	TRBJ2-2	.	TGTGCCAGCGGGAGTCTAGTTCCCGGGGAGCTGTTTTTT	CASGSLVPGELFF
.	TRBV10-3	TRBJ2-1	few	TGTGCCATCAGTGATGATTCGGGTGTAACCTACAATGAGCAGTTCTTC	CAISDDSGVTYNEQFF
.	TRBV5-4	TRBJ2-2	.	TGTGCCAGCAGCTTCGAGGGAGGACTCAACACCGGGGAGCTGTTTTTT	CASSFEGGLNTGELFF
.	TRBV12-3/TRBV12-4	TRBJ1-1	once	TGTGCCAGCAGTTTGGGGCCTCAAGCTTTCTTT	CASSLGPQAFF
.	TRBV6-2/TRBV6-3	TRBJ2-7	few	TGTGCCAGCAGTTACGGACAGAGCTCCTACGAGCAGTACTTC	CASSYGQSSYEQYF
.	TRBV7-3	TRBJ1-6	few	TGTGCCAGCAGCCCGACGGGCACAGGTTCACCCCTCCACTTT	CASSPTGTGSPLHF
.	TRBV6-2/TRBV6-3	TRBJ1-2	.	TGTGCCAGCAGTAGGACAGTTCATGGCTACACCTTC	CASSRTVHGYTF
TRBD2	TRBV25-1	TRBJ2-3	.	TGTGCCAGCAGTGAGCCGGGACTAGCGGGCACAGATACGCAGTATTTT	CASSEPGLAGTDTQYF
TRBD1	TRBV6-2/TRBV6-3	TRBJ1-2	.	TGTGCCAGCAGTTACATGGGACAGGGCTCGGAGGGCTACACCTTC	CASSYMGQGSEGYTF
TRBD2	TRBV15	TRBJ2-5	.	TGTGCCACCAGCTTCACGGGAGGAAGGGGAGAGACCCAGTACTTC	CATSFTGGRGETQYF
.	TRBV11-3	TRBJ2-1	.	TGTGCCAGCAGCTCGTTCGGTAGCGAGAAGCAGTTCTTC	CASSSFGSEKQFF
TRBD1	TRBV18	TRBJ1-2	.	TGTGCCAGCTCTTCCCCCCCGGGACAGGGTCACTATGGCTACACCTTC	CASSSPPGQGHYGYTF
TRBD1	TRBV19	TRBJ2-7	.	TGTGCCAGTAGTACCTCCCCGGGACAGGGGATCTCCTACGAGCAGTACTTC	CASSTSPGQGISYEQYF
.	TRBV18	TRBJ2-5	.	TGTGCCAGCTCACCACCCCGGGGGCGGGAGATGGAGACCCAGTACTTC	CASSPPRGREMETQYF
.	TRBV13	TRBJ1-2	.	TGTGCCAGCAGCATACAGGGATCTTATGGCTACACCTTC	CASSIQGSYGYTF
TRBD1	TRBV30	TRBJ2-6	.	TGTGCCTGGAGGGCTATCGGGACAGGGCACTCTGGGGCCAACGTCCTGACTTTC	CAWRAIGTGHSGANVLTF
.	TRBV6-5	TRBJ1-1	.	TGTGCCACCCTATCCGCGAACACTGAAGCTTTCTTT	CATLSANTEAFF
TRBD1	TRBV7-2	TRBJ2-7	.	TGTGCCAGCAGCCCCCCCTGGGGTACCGGGACAGGGTTCTACGAGCAGTACTTC	CASSPPWGTGTGFYEQYF
.	TRBV6-1	TRBJ2-3	once	TGTGCCAGCAGTGAAGTGATCACAGTACCCACAGATACGCAGTATTTT	CASSEVITVPTDTQYF
.	TRBV6-1	TRBJ2-1	.	TGTGCCAGCAGTGAGTTCGTAACAGGGAGCTCCTACAATGAGCAGTTCTTC	CASSEFVTGSSYNEQFF
.	TRBV19	TRBJ2-2	.	TGTGCCAGTAACCCAAACCGGGACTTCAAGAACACCGGGGAGCTGTTTTTT	CASNPNRDFKNTGELFF
.	TRBV6-6	TRBJ2-2	.	TGTGCCAGCACCCCGGGAGAGGCGGGGGAGCTGTTTTTT	CASTPGEAGELFF
.	TRBV7-2	TRBJ1-5	.	TGTGCCAGCAGCTTTGGGCCGAATCAGCCCCAGCATTTT	CASSFGPNQPQHF
.	TRBV25-1	TRBJ2-5	.	TGTGCCAGCAGTGAATTGGCACAGGGAGAAGAGACCCAGTACTTC	CASSELAQGEETQYF
TRBD2	TRBV7-3	TRBJ2-3	.	TGTGCCAGCAGCTATCAGGCGGGGGGCACAGATACGCAGTATTTT	CASSYQAGGTDTQYF
.	TRBV6-5	TRBJ2-7	.	TGTGCCAGTCGGGGTGGGCGGGACGAGCAGTACTTC	CASRGGRDEQYF
TRBD1	TRBV3-1/TRBV3-2	TRBJ1-1	.	TGTGCCAGCAGCCTAACCGACAGGGGCACTGAAGCTTTCTTT	CASSLTDRGTEAFF
.	TRBV25-1	TRBJ1-1	.	TGTGCCAGCAGTGCACTCAGGGGTGGAACTGAAGCTTTCTTT	CASSALRGGTEAFF
TRBD2	TRBV5-6	TRBJ2-1	.	TGTGCCAGCAGTGACAGCGGGATCTGGAATGAGCAGTTCTTC	CASSDSGIWNEQFF
TRBD1	TRBV9	TRBJ2-7	.	TGTGCCAGCAGCGCGACAGGGACCTACGAGCAGTACTTC	CASSATGTYEQYF
TRBD2	TRBV6-2/TRBV6-3	TRBJ2-1	.	TGTGCCAGCAGTTCCCGGACTAGCGGCCCCCGCTACAATGAGCAGTTCTTC	CASSSRTSGPRYNEQFF
.	TRBV4-3	TRBJ1-1	.	TGCGCCAGCAGCCAAGAATTACGGACTGAAGCTTTCTTT	CASSQELRTEAFF